The next 12 T cell receptor beta chains were all read from a single sample in a study of early T cells in non-severe SARS-CoV-2 infection. TCRdb ran MiXCR on the 5' RACE reads and lists one entry per CDR3 protein. This table holds 95,000 to 120,000 distinct CDR3 sequences, about 12% found once. The sample was whole blood. The receptors shown here come from an adult who was a healthcare worker with PCR-confirmed SARS-CoV-2 infection or an uninfected control (not recorded which).

This clonotype was detected ten times or more. This chain links TRBV5-6 with TRBJ1-2, with 12 bases matching TRBD1. The trim removed 4 bases at V and 6 bases at J, leaving 13 bases unmatched. Germline V CDR1 and CDR2: SGHDT, YYEEEE. There are 17 residues in the CDR3. The CDR3 here is CASSLGQGARVFNGYTF. CDR3 DNA: TGTGCCAGCAGCCTGGGACAGGGGGCTCGGGTTTTTAATGGCTACACCTTC.

This clonotype showed up many times. The V and J genes are TRBV28 and TRBJ2-1; 10 bases line up with TRBD2. The CDR3 covers 16 residues. With 3 bases clipped from V and 5 bases from J, the junction kept 7 bases outside the gene matches. Germline V gene data show CDR1 as MDHEN and CDR2 as SYDVKM. This chain's CDR3 is CASSFLSGGLNNEQFF. CDR3 sequence (DNA): TGTGCCAGCAGTTTTCTTAGCGGGGGGCTGAACAATGAGCAGTTCTTC.

On this clonotype itself: This sequence may be a read error, since a much larger clone differs from it by one base. The chain combines TRBV5-1 with TRBJ2-7; no clear D gene. The germline CDR1 and CDR2 sequences are SGHRS and YFSETQ. The CDR3 is made up of 15 amino acids. In DNA form, the CDR3 reads TGCGTCAGCAGCATAACACCGGGTCACCTCTACGAGCAGTACTTC. It specifies CVSSITPGHLYEQYF.

This clonotype came up a few times. The J gene is TRBJ2-6, the V gene TRBV7-3; D not resolved. There are 15 residues in the CDR3. The germline V gene encodes CDR1 SGHTA and CDR2 FQGTGA. V shed 2 bases and J shed 0 bases, with 5 bases lying between them. CDR3 loop: CASSLGRSGANVLTF. CDR3 coding DNA: TGTGCCAGCAGCTTAGGGCGCTCTGGGGCCAACGTCCTGACTTTC.

The chain recombines TRBV7-2 with TRBJ2-1; D uncertain. V dropped 0 bases and J dropped 0 bases, with 6 bases sitting between them. Germline values: CDR1 SGHTA, CDR2 FQGNSA. The CDR3 runs 15 residues. The CDR3 DNA reads TGTGCCAGCAGCTTAGCAGAGGACTCCTACAATGAGCAGTTCTTC. It codes for CASSLAEDSYNEQFF. The whole variable domain, remainder taken from reference TRBV7-2 and TRBJ2-1, is GAGVSQSPSNKVTEKGKDVELRCDPISGHTALYWYRQSLGQGLEFLIYFQGNSAPDKSGLPSDRFSAERTGGSVSTLTIQRTQQEDSAVYLCASSLAEDSYNEQFFGPGTRLTVL.

This clonotype was seen a handful of times. The chain uses TRBV28 and TRBJ1-3; D is ambiguous. The germline V and J ends were trimmed by 7 bases and 0 bases, with 16 bases remaining between them. Germline V lookup: CDR1 MDHEN, CDR2 SYDVKM. CDR3 length: 16 residues. CDR3 in DNA: TGTGCCAGCAACTCAGTCCGGGCCAGCTCTGGAAACACCATATATTTT. Its protein product is CASNSVRASSGNTIYF.

The genes are TRBV29-1 and TRBJ1-2, with D uncertain. This CDR3 region has 11 residues. Germline assignment: CDR1 SQVTM and CDR2 ANQGSEA. V was shortened by 4 bases and J by 4 bases, with 7 bases between the two germline ends. The CDR3 nucleotides read TGCAGCGTTGGAGAGAGCTATGGCTACACCTTC. This gives the protein CSVGESYGYTF.

Ten or more counts support this clonotype. The CDR3 DNA follows: TGCGCCAGCAGCTTGGAAGGCAGTCCTAATGAAAAACTGTTTTTT. Its protein is CASSLEGSPNEKLFF. The rearrangement links TRBV5-1 to TRBJ1-4, with D unresolved. The CDR3 has 15 residues. Germline loops: CDR1 SGHRS, CDR2 YFSETQ. Deletions cut 0 bases from V and 3 bases from J, with 9 bases between.

This clonotype turned up a few times. The conserved final phenylalanine or tryptophan is absent from the CDR3, which likely points to a read error. The limits of the CDR3 on the DNA are not certain, so only TCRdb's listed CDR3 is given. The chain uses TRBV5-4 and TRBJ1-1; the D call TRBD1 from the table was never checked on the DNA. Per germline, CDR1 SGHNT and CDR2 YYREEE (reference sequence). Including both end residues, the CDR3 is 13 amino acids long. Here the CDR3 reads CASSLVGHPDGDI.

The CDR3 here is CASRETGTPKSPYYGYTF. CDR3 coding DNA: TGTGCCAGCAGGGAAACCGGGACACCTAAGTCCCCCTACTATGGCTACACCTTC. J is TRBJ1-2 and V is TRBV6-1; possibly TRBD1 for D (6 bases). The CDR3 sequence is 18 residues long. Trimming shortened V by 6 bases and J by 3 bases, and 26 bases separated the two germline ends. CDR1 is MNHNS, CDR2 SASEGT, per germline.

The rearrangement links TRBV6-1 to TRBJ1-1, with D possibly being TRBD1 (6 bases). The CDR3 has 14 residues. Trimming shortened V by 1 base and J by 5 bases, and 11 bases separated the two germline ends. Germline CDR1 is MNHNS and CDR2 is SASEGT. CDR3 nucleotides: TGTGCCAGCAGTGAAGAAGGGGGGAAAACTGAAGCTTTCTTT. This codes for CASSEEGGKTEAFF.

As to this clonotype: Its ends do not fully match the called genes, so a read error is possible. The rearrangement joins TRBV10-3 to TRBJ2-1; 8 bases map to TRBD2. Germline V gene lookup returns CDR1 ENHRY and CDR2 SYGVKD. This CDR3 has 13 residues. CDR3 sequence: CAITTGGPNVQFF. CDR3 sequence (DNA): TGTGCCATCACGACGGGAGGGCCCAATGTGCAGTTCTTC.